This paragraph covers one TCR beta chain sequence. Its antigen is undetermined. The source of the sample is a study of CD8 T cells in ankylosing spondylitis. TCRdb ran MiXCR on the 5' RACE reads and lists one entry per CDR3 protein. The sample lists some 95,000 distinct CDR3 sequences; about 9% were seen once. Findings and limits, study-wide: Seemingly distinctive of ankylosing spondylitis blood was a TCR beta motif formed by eight highly homologous variants. Before this, some motif variants had been reported in reactive arthritis synovial fluid and blood. Matched ankylosing spondylitis synovial fluid reportedly showed significant enrichment of disease-linked clones. The authors found the disease-linked clones to be CD8+ and relatively rare in peripheral blood.

The V and J ends lost 5 bases and 4 bases respectively, with 17 bases between them. Germline-derived CDR1 and CDR2 are SGHVS and FNYEAQ. The CDR3 consists of 16 residues. Source material: blood, either unsorted or a sorted T cell fraction (not recorded which). The TCR sequence derives from a male donor with ankylosing spondylitis or in good health (not recorded which). The V call is TRBV7-6, the J call TRBJ2-2; no clear D. CDR3 protein: CASSVIRADVTGELFF. CDR3 coding DNA: TGTGCCAGCAGCGTGATAAGGGCGGACGTCACCGGGGAGCTGTTTTTT.